A selection of T cell receptor beta chains follows, all from one sample in a study of T cells in Graves' hyperthyroidism and ophthalmopathy. A single record per CDR3 protein comes from TCRdb applying MiXCR to the multiplex PCR reads. The sample gives a few hundred thousand distinct CDR3 sequences, roughly 46% of which show up once; 15% to 20% is in the top ten. The sample consisted of peripheral blood or thyroid tissue (not recorded which). The receptors were sampled from an adult woman with Graves' disease, either hyperthyroidism or ophthalmopathy (not recorded which). Both conserved end residues are part of each CDR3.

>TRBV27
CASSLLQGTYQPQHF
>TRBV14
CASSHGRRGNSPLHF
>TRBV2
CASSFRGVLSMNTEAFF
>TRBV20-1
CSARVEQGHGYTF
>TRBV4-1
CASSHSQGEAFF
>TRBV29-1
CSAERGTDSYTF
>TRBV20-1
CSAPRGVHQPQHF
>TRBV11-2
CASSLWGADEQYF
>TRBV20-1
CSARDRRGHQPQYF
>TRBV29-1
CSVVQSTTYEQYF
>TRBV25-1
CASSLGGRDTQYF
>TRBV6-5
CASSYPRQGATNQPQHF
>TRBV7-9
CASSLVAGFGNTIYF
>TRBV13
CASSSTGRRANTGELFF
>TRBV7-2
CASILMGQGNGYTF
>TRBV30
CAWSGAGGRLYEQYF
>TRBV7-3
CASSLTAASTDTQYF
>TRBV5-4
CASSQPSAYGYTF
>TRBV7-8
CASSLEGRSVDPRHF
>TRBV2
CASKFSGTAYEQYF
>TRBV5-4
CASSTGRTGELFF
>TRBV2
CASSASGLGGTEAFF
>TRBV7-7
CASSYGRVENTGELFF
>TRBV6-5
CASSSIGYSGEAFF
>TRBV7-9
CASSQATANSEAFF
>TRBV5-1
CASSLAGGREETQYF
>TRBV15
CATSRASYGYTF
>TRBV14
CASSFNPAETQYF
>TRBV7-9
CASRPGRSSYEQYF
>TRBV10-3
CAISDPSREGGHNTGELFF
>TRBV15
CATSSFEMNTEAFF
>TRBV10-3
CAISDPGRPRGGYTF
>TRBV4-1
CASSQVKLGYTF
>TRBV7-3
CASSQPGTYEQYF
>TRBV24-1
CATSENGSGETQYF